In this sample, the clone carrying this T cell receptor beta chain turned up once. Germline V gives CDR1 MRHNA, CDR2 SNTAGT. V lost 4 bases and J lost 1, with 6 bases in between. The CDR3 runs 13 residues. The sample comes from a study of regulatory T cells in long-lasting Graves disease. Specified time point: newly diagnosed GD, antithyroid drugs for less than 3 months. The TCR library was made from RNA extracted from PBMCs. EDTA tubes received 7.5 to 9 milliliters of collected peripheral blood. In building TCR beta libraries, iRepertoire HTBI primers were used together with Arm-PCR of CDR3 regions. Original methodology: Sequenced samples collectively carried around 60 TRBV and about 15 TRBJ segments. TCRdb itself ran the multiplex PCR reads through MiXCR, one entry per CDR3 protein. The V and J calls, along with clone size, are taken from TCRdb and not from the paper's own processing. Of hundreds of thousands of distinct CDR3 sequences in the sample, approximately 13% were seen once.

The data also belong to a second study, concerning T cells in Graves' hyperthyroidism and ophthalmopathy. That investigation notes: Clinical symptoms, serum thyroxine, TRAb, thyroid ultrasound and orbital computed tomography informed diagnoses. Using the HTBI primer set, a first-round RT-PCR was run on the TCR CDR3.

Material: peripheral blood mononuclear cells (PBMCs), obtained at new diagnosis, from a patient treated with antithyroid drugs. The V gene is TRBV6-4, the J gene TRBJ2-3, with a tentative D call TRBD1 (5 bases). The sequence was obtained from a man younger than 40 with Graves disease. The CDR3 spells CASSATGTDTQYF. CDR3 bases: TGTGCCAGCAGTGCGACAGGCACAGATACGCAGTATTTT.